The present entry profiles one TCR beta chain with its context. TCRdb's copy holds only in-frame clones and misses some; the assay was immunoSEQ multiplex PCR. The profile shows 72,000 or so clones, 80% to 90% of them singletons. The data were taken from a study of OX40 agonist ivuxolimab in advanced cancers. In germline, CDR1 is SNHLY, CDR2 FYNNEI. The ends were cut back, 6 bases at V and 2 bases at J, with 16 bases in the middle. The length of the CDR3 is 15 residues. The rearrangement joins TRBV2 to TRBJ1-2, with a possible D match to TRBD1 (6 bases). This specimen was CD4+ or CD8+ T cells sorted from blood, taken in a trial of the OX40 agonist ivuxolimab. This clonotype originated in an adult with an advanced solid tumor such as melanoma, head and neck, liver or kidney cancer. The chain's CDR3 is CASSLDGGQNYGYTF. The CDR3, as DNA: TGTGCCAGCAGCTTGGACGGGGGGCAGAACTATGGCTACACCTTC.